Reported below is one TCR beta chain. What it recognizes is unknown. These data are taken from a study of blood T cells in healthy people across ages. Whole-study context: About one barcoded TCR beta cDNA was captured per two T cells.

Deletions cut 5 bases from V and 8 bases from J, with 16 bases between. CDR1 and CDR2 (germline): SNHLY, FYNNEI. The length of the CDR3 is 14 residues. Whole-study results and caveats: The recorded TCR beta diversity per million T cells decreased in a roughly linear manner with age. Considered underestimates were the diversity estimates obtained from one million T cells. Long-lived donors had more naive CD4+ cells and higher diversity than aged donors.

Through a sample-barcoded 5' primer and a J-beta primer mix, a second PCR was run for roughly 7 to 11 cycles. TCRdb used MiXCR to reprocess the 5' RACE reads, holding one entry per CDR3 protein. The sample yields over a million distinct CDR3 sequences, 55% to 75% seen once. The genes are TRBV2 and TRBJ1-5, with D possibly being TRBD1 (5 bases). The receptor was isolated from a man aged 18 to 30 in good health. Sequencing was done on a sample of blood. This CDR3 reads CASSWDGQEEPQHF. The CDR3, as DNA: TGTGCCAGCAGTTGGGACGGTCAGGAGGAGCCCCAGCATTTT.